This T cell receptor beta chain was identified during a study of shared T cell receptors in the human thymus. In its sample, this clone was seen once. There are 14 residues in the CDR3. The germline gives CDR1 SGDLS, CDR2 YYNGEE. V gave up 0 bases and J gave up 3 bases, with 9 bases separating them. Produced via immunoSEQ multiplex PCR; TCRdb's table is partial and in-frame only. This table holds 700,000 or so clones, 70% to 90% found once. The same specimen was also included in a second study, on human thymus T cells. In that study: Congenital heart defects were the reason for the corrective surgery that the donors, healthy Finnish infants, were having. Resections from corrective heart surgery provided thymus tissue. Usage of V and J genes appeared biased in thymic and blood repertoires. Thymic repertoires overlap heavily among unrelated individuals, related research has reported.

The sequence derives from a girl less than two years old with a congenital heart defect. The sequenced sample consisted of thymocytes. The chain uses TRBV9 and TRBJ1-2, with D uncertain. Written as DNA, the CDR3 is TGTGCCAGCAGCGTAGGGGCAGGATACTATGGCTACACCTTC. This encodes CASSVGAGYYGYTF.